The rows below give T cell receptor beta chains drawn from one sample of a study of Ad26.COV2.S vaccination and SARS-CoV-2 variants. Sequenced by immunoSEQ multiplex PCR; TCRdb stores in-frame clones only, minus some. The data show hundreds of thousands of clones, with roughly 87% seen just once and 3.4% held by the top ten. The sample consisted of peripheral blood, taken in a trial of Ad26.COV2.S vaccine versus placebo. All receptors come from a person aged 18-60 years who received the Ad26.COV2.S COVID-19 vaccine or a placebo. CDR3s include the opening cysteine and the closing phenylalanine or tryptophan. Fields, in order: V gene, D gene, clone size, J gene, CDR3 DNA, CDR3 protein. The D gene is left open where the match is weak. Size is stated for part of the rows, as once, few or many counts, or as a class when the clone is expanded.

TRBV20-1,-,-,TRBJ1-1,TGCAGTGCTAGTTCCGGCAGCCTTGAAGCTTTCTTT,CSASSGSLEAFF
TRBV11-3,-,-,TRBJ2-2,TGTGCCAGCAGCTTCTACGGGGCTGGGACCGGGGAGCTGTTTTTT,CASSFYGAGTGELFF
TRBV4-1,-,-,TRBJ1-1,TGCGCCAGCAGCCAAGACCTCACTAACTCAGGGATTCTAGCTGAAGCTTTCTTT,CASSQDLTNSGILAEAFF
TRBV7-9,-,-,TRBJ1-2,TGTGCCATCCCAGGAAAGGACAACTATGGCTACACCTTC,CAIPGKDNYGYTF
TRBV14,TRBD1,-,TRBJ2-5,TGTGCCAGCAGCTTCTACAGGGGTGAGACCCAGTACTTC,CASSFYRGETQYF
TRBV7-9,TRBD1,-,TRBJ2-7,TGTGCCAGCAGCACTACAGGGGGCTATGCCGAGCAGTACTTC,CASSTTGGYAEQYF
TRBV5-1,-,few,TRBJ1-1,TGCGCCAGCAGCTTGGAACAGAACACTGAAGCTTTCTTT,CASSLEQNTEAFF
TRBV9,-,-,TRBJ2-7,TGTGCCAGCAGCGTGAACCCAAACCAGCACACCTACGAGCAGTACTTC,CASSVNPNQHTYEQYF
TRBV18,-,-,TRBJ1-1,TGTGCCAGCTCACAATACGACAGGCAGAACACTGAAGCTTTCTTT,CASSQYDRQNTEAFF
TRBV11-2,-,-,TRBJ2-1,TGTGCCAGCAGCTTACTTTCTGGGAATGAGCAGTTCTTC,CASSLLSGNEQFF
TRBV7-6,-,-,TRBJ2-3,TGTGCCAGCAGCCCAAGAGGGGGTACCCAGGGGTTAGATACGCAGTATTTT,CASSPRGGTQGLDTQYF
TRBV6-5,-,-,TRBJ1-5,TGTGCCAGCAGGGGGGGTTATAGCAATCAGCCCCAGCATTTT,CASRGGYSNQPQHF
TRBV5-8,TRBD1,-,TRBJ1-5,TGTGCCAGCTCTCCCGGGACAGCCTTCGATCAGCCCCAGCATTTT,CASSPGTAFDQPQHF
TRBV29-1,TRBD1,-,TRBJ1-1,TGCAGCGCCACAGGGGACACTGAAGCTTTCTTT,CSATGDTEAFF
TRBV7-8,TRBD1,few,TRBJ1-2,TGTGCCAGCAGCTTAACGGGACAGGGAGTCTATGGCTACACCTTC,CASSLTGQGVYGYTF
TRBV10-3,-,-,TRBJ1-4,TGTGCCATCAAGGAGGTTGCTAATGAAAAACTGTTTTTT,CAIKEVANEKLFF
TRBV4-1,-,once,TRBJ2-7,TGCGCCAGCAGCCAAGATCTAAGGGGAGGACAAATGGGCTACGAGCAGTACTTC,CASSQDLRGGQMGYEQYF
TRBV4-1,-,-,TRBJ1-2,TGCGCCAGCAGCCAAGAAGTGGGAGGGGGATTCGGTGGCTACACCTTC,CASSQEVGGGFGGYTF
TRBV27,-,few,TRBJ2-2,TGTGCCAGCAGTTTTGGGACAACGAACACCGGGGAGCTGTTTTTT,CASSFGTTNTGELFF
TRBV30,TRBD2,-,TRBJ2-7,TGTGCCTGGAGTCCTAGTTTTGGGGTGCTAGCGGGAGGCGAGCAGTACTTC,CAWSPSFGVLAGGEQYF
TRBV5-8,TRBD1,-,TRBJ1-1,TGTGCCAGCAGCTTGTGGGACAGGGGGGCTGAAGCTTTCTTT,CASSLWDRGAEAFF
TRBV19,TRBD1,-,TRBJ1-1,TGTGCCAGTATTGGACAGGGGGCCGAGGGGGGACATTTCTTT,CASIGQGAEGGHFF
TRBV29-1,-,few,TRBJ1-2,TGCAGCGTCTCCCTGGGACTTAACTATGGCTACACCTTC,CSVSLGLNYGYTF
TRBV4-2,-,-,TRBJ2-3,TGTGCCAGCAGCCAAGGGGGAACTCCTACGCAGTATTTT,CASSQGGTPTQYF
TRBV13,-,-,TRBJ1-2,TGTGCCAGCAGCTCGGACGGGGGCGGCTATGGCTACACCTTC,CASSSDGGGYGYTF
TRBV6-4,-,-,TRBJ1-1,TGTGCCAGCAGTGCCAATGGACTCGGGGACACTGAAGCTTTCTTT,CASSANGLGDTEAFF
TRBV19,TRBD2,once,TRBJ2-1,TGTGCCAGTAGTATTTTAGCGGGGGGGCCCTATGAGCAGTTCTTC,CASSILAGGPYEQFF
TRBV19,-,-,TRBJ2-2,TGTGCCAGTAGTATCTCGCCGGGACCGATTAAATTAAACACCGGGGAGCTGTTTTTT,CASSISPGPIKLNTGELFF
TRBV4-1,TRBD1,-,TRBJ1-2,TGCGCCAGCAGCCAATGGACAGGGGGCGAAAACTATGGCTACACCTTC,CASSQWTGGENYGYTF
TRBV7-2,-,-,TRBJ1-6,TGTGCCAGCAGCTTAGACCTAGGGAATAATTCACCCCTCCACTTT,CASSLDLGNNSPLHF
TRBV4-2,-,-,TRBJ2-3,TGTGCCAGCAGTATCGGACGAAGCACAGATACGCAGTATTTT,CASSIGRSTDTQYF
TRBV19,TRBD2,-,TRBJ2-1,TGTGCCAGTAGTATCCGGCGGGGGGGGCTCAATGAGCAGTTCTTC,CASSIRRGGLNEQFF
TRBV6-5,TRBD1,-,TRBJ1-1,TGTGCCAGCAGGGGGACAGGGTATGGCCACACTGAAGCTTTCTTT,CASRGTGYGHTEAFF